This is a list of T cell receptor beta chains from one sample in a study of beta chain features in type 1 diabetes. Sequencing was performed with immunoSEQ multiplex PCR; in TCRdb, only in-frame clones are kept and a portion is missing. The table shows under 300,000 clones, with roughly 14% occurring only once. The sample consisted of naive CD4+ T cells from blood. The receptors come from a young man with type 1 diabetes. CDR3s include the opening cysteine and the closing phenylalanine or tryptophan. The order of the fields is J gene, V gene, CDR3 protein.

J: TRBJ1-1
V: TRBV6-5
CDR3: CASEQTTPPEAFF

J: TRBJ2-5
V: TRBV2
CDR3: CASTGQETQYF

J: TRBJ1-2
V: TRBV4-1
CDR3: CASSQIIGYGYTF

J: TRBJ2-2
V: TRBV11-3
CDR3: CASSSQETGELFF

J: TRBJ1-2
V: TRBV18
CDR3: CTSSPGQGNYGYTF

J: TRBJ1-1
V: TRBV15
CDR3: CATSRDGDRGTEAFF

J: TRBJ1-2
V: TRBV30
CDR3: CAWSVVGASGYTF

J: TRBJ2-5
V: TRBV25-1
CDR3: CASSKAGVAETQYF

J: TRBJ2-7
V: TRBV18
CDR3: CASSPTSGRIEQYF

J: TRBJ2-6
V: TRBV6-5
CDR3: CASAGQAGANVLTF

J: TRBJ2-7
V: TRBV27
CDR3: CASTRTSGIYEQYF

J: TRBJ2-7
V: TRBV25-1
CDR3: CASSDTTGDYEQYF

J: TRBJ2-1
V: TRBV18
CDR3: CASSPPGLAISYNEQFF

J: TRBJ2-3
V: TRBV5-4
CDR3: CASSFPASGSVTQYF

J: TRBJ1-5
V: TRBV10-3
CDR3: CAISESDSGGNQPQHF

J: TRBJ2-2
V: TRBV5-4
CDR3: CASSLDGSGTGELFF

J: TRBJ1-2
V: TRBV5-1
CDR3: CASSSQGNYGYTF

J: TRBJ2-1
V: TRBV19
CDR3: CASSRRGNEQFF

J: TRBJ2-1
V: TRBV29-1
CDR3: CSAETGWSYNEQFF

J: TRBJ2-7
V: TRBV2
CDR3: CASSESLGQAYEQYF

J: TRBJ2-2
V: TRBV5-1
CDR3: CASSLAANTGELFF

J: TRBJ2-7
V: TRBV10-3
CDR3: CAISESLRLAGAEQYF

J: TRBJ1-1
V: TRBV29-1
CDR3: CSARAGSFEAFF

J: TRBJ2-1
V: TRBV6-5
CDR3: CASSGLAGGDNEQFF

J: TRBJ2-5
V: TRBV11-2
CDR3: CASSSSQETQYF

J: TRBJ1-2
V: TRBV27
CDR3: CASWGVKGGYGYTF

J: TRBJ1-1
V: TRBV28
CDR3: CASSSSGLINTEAFF

J: TRBJ2-7
V: TRBV7-9
CDR3: CASSRTSGREYEQYF

J: TRBJ2-3
V: TRBV7-9
CDR3: CASSLSEVGTDTQYF

J: TRBJ2-3
V: TRBV7-9
CDR3: CASSLQTGPTDTQYF

J: TRBJ2-5
V: TRBV2
CDR3: CASRETGQETQYF

J: TRBJ2-2
V: TRBV7-9
CDR3: CASSPWTGNTGELFF

J: TRBJ1-3
V: TRBV4-1
CDR3: CASGGAGVAGNTIYF

J: TRBJ1-2
V: TRBV7-2
CDR3: CASSSREGFYGYTF

J: TRBJ1-2
V: TRBV6-6
CDR3: CASSSTGLYGYTF

J: TRBJ2-5
V: TRBV4-1
CDR3: CASSQVKGVVSQYF

J: TRBJ2-7
V: TRBV6-1
CDR3: CASSGGLPYEQYF

J: TRBJ2-2
V: TRBV9
CDR3: CASSVEAGGTKVGELFF

J: TRBJ1-2
V: TRBV7-8
CDR3: CASSLAHSYGYTF

J: TRBJ2-7
V: TRBV2
CDR3: CASRETGDAEQYF

J: TRBJ2-7
V: TRBV11-2
CDR3: CASSAGTGDTYEQYF

J: TRBJ2-5
V: TRBV19
CDR3: CASSSPGQKKRETQYF

J: TRBJ2-7
V: TRBV30
CDR3: CAWSGGHSYEQYF

J: TRBJ1-2
V: TRBV6-6
CDR3: CASSPFKDFYTF

J: TRBJ2-7
V: TRBV9
CDR3: CASSGTGGSFYEQYF

J: TRBJ1-1
V: TRBV19
CDR3: CASSIQGARNTEAFF

J: TRBJ2-5
V: TRBV5-1
CDR3: CASSLSQGATGETQYF

J: TRBJ1-2
V: TRBV30
CDR3: CAWKGPGREGGYTF

J: TRBJ1-1
V: TRBV30
CDR3: CALRTGTWNTEAFF

J: TRBJ1-1
V: TRBV11-2
CDR3: CASSLRGGNPYDTEAFF

J: TRBJ1-4
V: TRBV29-1
CDR3: CSVEAAGEKLFF

J: TRBJ1-5
V: TRBV15
CDR3: CATSRAVSNQPQHF

J: TRBJ2-7
V: TRBV5-1
CDR3: CASSLSSRADEQYF